Listed here are 26 T cell receptor beta chains from one sample, sequenced in a study of T-cell reconstitution after alpha-beta-depleted transplantation in children. Unique molecular identifiers were incorporated when the TCRbeta library was constructed. TCRdb used MiXCR to reprocess the PCR reads, holding one entry per CDR3 protein. This sample has about 640,000 distinct CDR3 sequences; 13% occur once, and the top ten carry about 2%. The source was PBMCs, mostly from graft donor cells, collected 360 days after TCRalphabeta/CD19-depleted stem cell transplant. All receptors derive from a male patient between 5 and 17 years old who had a stem cell transplant for acute myeloid leukemia, so the T cells may come from the graft donor.

Many counts were recorded for this clonotype. This chain connects TRBV7-2 to TRBJ2-7; perhaps D is TRBD1 or TRBD2 (5 bases each). The CDR3 is 16 residues long. With 5 bases removed from V and 3 bases from J, the gap between germline ends came to 20 bases. Per the germline V gene, CDR1 is SGHTA and CDR2 is FQGNSA. The CDR3 region has the DNA TGTGCCAGCAGCCTCCACGCTCGGTTGGGGGACTACGAGCAGTACTTC. Protein sequence: CASSLHARLGDYEQYF.

This clonotype was seen at least ten times. V usage is TRBV12-3 or TRBV12-4 and J usage is TRBJ2-6; 7 bases align to TRBD2. The CDR3 is 16 amino acids. Unmatched junction bases numbered 7, after V lost 7 bases and J lost 1 base. CDR3 nucleotide sequence: TGTGCCAGCACCGTTTTCGGGGGGTCTGGGGCCAACGTCCTGACTTTC. Protein: CASTVFGGSGANVLTF.

This clonotype was found a few times. V gene TRBV3-1 combines with J gene TRBJ2-2; weak D call: TRBD2 (5 bases). CDR1 LGHDT and CDR2 YNNKEL come from the germline V gene (reference sequence). The ends were cut back, 3 bases at V and 1 base at J, with 12 bases in the middle. The CDR3 spans 16 residues. The CDR3, as DNA: TGTGCCAGCAGCCACACCTCTAGCAGGAACACCGGGGAGCTGTTTTTT. Translating gives CASSHTSSRNTGELFF. The full variable domain, with the rest looked up from reference TRBV3-1 and TRBJ2-2, is DTAVSQTPKYLVTQMGNDKSIKCEQNLGHDTMYWYKQDSKKFLKIMFSYNNKELIINETVPNRFSPKSPDKAHLNLHINSLELGDSAVYFCASSHTSSRNTGELFFGEGSRLTVL.

The chain uses TRBV24-1 and TRBJ2-1; 8 bases map to TRBD2. The CDR3 runs to 20 residues. Germline V gene lookup returns CDR1 KGHDR and CDR2 SFDVKD. Trimming cost V 0 bases and J 0 bases; bases outside gene matches: 12. For the CDR3, the DNA is TGTGCCACCAGTGATTTGCCCGGTACGGCTAGCGGGTTCTCCTACAATGAGCAGTTCTTC. Encoded protein: CATSDLPGTASGFSYNEQFF.

This clonotype was detected a few times. CDR3 sequence: CASSFMGSHSNEQFF. In DNA form, the CDR3 reads TGTGCCAGCAGTTTCATGGGTTCTCACTCCAATGAGCAGTTCTTC. The V call is TRBV12-3 or TRBV12-4, the J call TRBJ2-1; D not resolved. The CDR3 sequence is 15 residues long. The V and J ends lost 3 bases and 6 bases respectively, with 15 bases between them.

This clonotype was found many times. The chain combines TRBV10-3 with TRBJ2-7; 10 bases agree with TRBD1. The CDR3 consists of 12 residues. V lost 9 bases to trimming and J lost 7 bases; unmatched junction nucleotides: 6. CDR1 is ENHRY, CDR2 SYGVKD, per germline. The CDR3 loop reads CAIRQGADEQYF. The CDR3 DNA sequence: TGTGCCATTCGACAGGGGGCAGATGAGCAGTACTTC.

This chain uses TRBV2 with TRBJ2-3, with 10 bases lining up with TRBD2. The germline V gene has CDR1 SNHLY and CDR2 FYNNEI. The CDR3 length is 18 residues. Trimming took 1 base from V and 3 from J; bases not matched to a gene: 10. In DNA form, the CDR3 reads TGTGCCAGCAGTGAAGATCGCCTAGCGGGAGCCCCGACAGATACGCAGTATTTT. Translation gives CASSEDRLAGAPTDTQYF. Full variable domain (outside the CDR3, taken from reference TRBV2 and TRBJ2-3): EPEVTQTPSHQVTQMGQEVILRCVPISNHLYFYWYRQILGQKVEFLVSFYNNEISEKSEIFDDQFSVERPDGSNFTLKIRSTKLEDSAMYFCASSEDRLAGAPTDTQYFGPGTRLTVL.

The chain couples TRBV7-2 to TRBJ2-1; 8 nucleotides agree with TRBD2. Germline V lookup: CDR1 SGHTA, CDR2 FQGNSA. V shed 5 bases, J shed 1 base, and the junction held 4 bases outside the gene matches. The CDR3 consists of 15 residues. The CDR3: CASSPAGASYNEQFF. The CDR3 DNA reads as TGTGCCAGCAGCCCAGCGGGAGCATCCTACAATGAGCAGTTCTTC. The full variable domain, with the rest looked up from reference TRBV7-2 and TRBJ2-1, is GAGVSQSPSNKVTEKGKDVELRCDPISGHTALYWYRQSLGQGLEFLIYFQGNSAPDKSGLPSDRFSAERTGGSVSTLTIQRTQQEDSAVYLCASSPAGASYNEQFFGPGTRLTVL.

This clonotype occurred many times. V and J are TRBV12-3 or TRBV12-4 and TRBJ2-6; 8 bases agree with TRBD2. CDR3 length equals 19 residues. J gave up 0 bases and V 3 bases, and 10 bases lay outside the gene matches. The CDR3 loop is CASSFYVGTRSSGANVLTF. In DNA form, the CDR3 reads TGTGCCAGCAGTTTTTACGTCGGGACTAGATCCTCTGGGGCCAACGTCCTGACTTTC.

This clonotype was counted between two and nine times. In nucleotides, the CDR3 is TGTGCCAGCATCGTTAGTCAGGAGGGGACCCAGTACTTC. Encoded protein: CASIVSQEGTQYF. V usage is TRBV7-9 and J usage is TRBJ2-5, with D perhaps TRBD2 (6 bases). The CDR3 contains 13 residues. V was pared by 7 bases and J by 7 bases, with 16 bases between. In germline, CDR1 is SEHNR, CDR2 FQNEAQ (reference sequence). Looking up the rest from reference TRBV7-9 and TRBJ2-5 gives the full variable domain: DTGVSQNPRHKITKRGQNVTFRCDPISEHNRLYWYRQTLGQGPEFLTYFQNEAQLEKSRLLSDRFSAERPKGSFSTLEIQRTEQGDSAMYLCASIVSQEGTQYFGPGTRLLVL.

The gene calls are TRBV12-3 or TRBV12-4 and TRBJ2-1; D gene unclear. This CDR3 is 14 amino acids long. The ends were cut back, 5 bases at V and 8 bases at J, with 16 bases in the middle. CDR3 sequence reads: CASSPPSTVDEQFF. As DNA, the CDR3 is TGTGCCAGCAGTCCGCCTAGTACGGTTGATGAGCAGTTCTTC.

This clonotype appeared many times. The V and J genes are TRBV15 and TRBJ2-2, with unresolved D. Trimming stripped 0 bases from V and 9 bases from J, with 8 bases between. Germline V gene lookup returns CDR1 LNHNV and CDR2 YYDKDF (reference sequence). This CDR3 has 13 amino acids. CDR3 loop: CATSRDLRWELFF. CDR3 sequence (DNA): TGTGCCACCAGCAGAGATCTCCGTTGGGAGCTGTTTTTT.

J is TRBJ2-1 and V is TRBV7-3; D gene ambiguous. This CDR3 has 12 residues. Germline loops: CDR1 SGHTA, CDR2 FQGTGA. V was clipped by 4 bases and J by 6 bases, with 7 bases between them. CDR3 bases: TGTGCCAGCAGCTCCCCGACCAATGAGCAGTTCTTC. Residues: CASSSPTNEQFF.

This chain uses TRBV6-1 with TRBJ2-7; no clear D. The CDR3 length is 14 residues. Trimming cost V 4 bases and J 3 bases, with 13 bases left between them. Germline assignment: CDR1 MNHNS and CDR2 SASEGT. CDR3 coding DNA: TGTGCCAGCAGTGCAGTGACCGAGGTCTACGAGCAGTACTTC. Translating gives CASSAVTEVYEQYF.

V usage is TRBV18 and J usage is TRBJ1-1; no firm D call. There are 15 residues in the CDR3. Trimming left V 2 bases short and J 1 base short, with 11 bases between. CDR1 and CDR2 (germline): KGHSH, LQKENI. CDR3 nucleotide sequence: TGTGCCAGCTCACCAATAGGCCTAAGGAACACTGAAGCTTTCTTT. Encoded protein: CASSPIGLRNTEAFF.

This clonotype was counted many times. The V and J genes are TRBV7-8 and TRBJ2-1, with unresolved D. The CDR3 is made up of 13 amino acids. The germline CDR1 and CDR2 sequences are SGHVS and FQNEAQ. The V gene lost 2 bases and the J gene lost 4 bases, with 6 bases spanning the gap. CDR3 residues: CASSLIRYNEQFF. In DNA form, the CDR3 reads TGTGCCAGCAGCTTAATCCGGTACAATGAGCAGTTCTTC. Looking up the rest from reference TRBV7-8 and TRBJ2-1 gives the full variable domain: GAGVSQSPRYKVAKRGQDVALRCDPISGHVSLFWYQQALGQGPEFLTYFQNEAQLDKSGLPSDRFFAERPEGSVSTLKIQRTQQEDSAVYLCASSLIRYNEQFFGPGTRLTVL.

There are a few counts of this clonotype. CDR3: CASSLQTHYNEQFF. The DNA of the CDR3 is TGTGCCAGCAGTTTACAGACCCATTACAATGAGCAGTTCTTC. This chain uses TRBV12-3 or TRBV12-4 with TRBJ2-1; no clear D gene. CDR3 length equals 14 residues. Trimming removed 2 bases at V and 4 bases at J, with 9 bases between.

This clonotype was detected only a few times. V gene TRBV6-5 combines with J gene TRBJ1-1; D is perhaps TRBD1 (5 bases). The CDR3 sequence is 13 residues long. Per germline, CDR1 MNHEY and CDR2 SVGAGI. The V end was cut by 0 bases, the J end by 11 bases, with 13 bases between. CDR3 sequence (DNA): TGTGCCAGCAGTTACTCAGGGCAGGGTACGGCTTTCTTT. As protein: CASSYSGQGTAFF.

This clonotype has ten or more counts. The chain has TRBV28 and TRBJ2-1; D is undetermined. The length of the CDR3 is 16 residues. From germline, CDR1 is MDHEN and CDR2 SYDVKM. The germline V and J ends were trimmed by 5 bases and 10 bases, with 24 bases remaining between them. The CDR3 coding sequence is TGTGCCAGCAGTCGACTTATAACAGCGTTTGGCGCAGAGCAGTTCTTC. It translates to CASSRLITAFGAEQFF. The full variable domain, with the rest looked up from reference TRBV28 and TRBJ2-1, is DVKVTQSSRYLVKRTGEKVFLECVQDMDHENMFWYRQDPGLGLRLIYFSYDVKMKEKGDIPEGYSVSREKKERFSLILESASTNQTSMYLCASSRLITAFGAEQFFGPGTRLTVL.

This clonotype turned up a few times. The gene calls are TRBV28 and TRBJ1-6, with a possible D match to TRBD1 (5 bases). Germline assignment: CDR1 MDHEN and CDR2 SYDVKM. The CDR3 totals 15 residues. V lost 6 bases and J 3 bases, leaving 12 bases between the germline ends. CDR3 protein: CASSAAGGYNSPLHF. DNA of the CDR3: TGTGCCAGCAGCGCGGCCGGGGGCTATAATTCACCCCTCCACTTT.

There are a few counts of this clonotype. This sequence joins TRBV20-1 and TRBJ2-7; 11 positions match TRBD2. The length of the CDR3 is 17 residues. The junction had 13 bases not matched to a gene; V was cut back by 6 bases and J by 0 bases. CDR1 and CDR2 from the germline V gene are DFQATT and SNEGSKA (reference sequence). CDR3 sequence reads: CSASRTSGLGGSYEQYF. As DNA, the CDR3 is TGCAGTGCCTCCAGGACTAGCGGGTTGGGGGGCTCCTACGAGCAGTACTTC.

The chain joins TRBV5-1 to TRBJ1-1, with D tentatively TRBD1 (5 bases). The ends were cut back, 5 bases at V and 0 bases at J, with 26 bases in the middle. Per the germline V gene, CDR1 is SGHRS and CDR2 is YFSETQ. This CDR3 has 19 amino acids. CDR3 residues: CASSSLRGRVGALNTEAFF. CDR3 coding DNA: TGCGCCAGCAGTTCTCTTCGGGGGAGGGTCGGTGCCCTGAACACTGAAGCTTTCTTT.

The chain uses TRBV6-1 and TRBJ2-3; TRBD1 matches at 7 bases. Germline V gene data show CDR1 as MNHNS and CDR2 as SASEGT. The CDR3 is made up of 14 amino acids. V lost 2 bases to trimming and J lost 4 bases; unmatched junction nucleotides: 3. This CDR3 is CASSETGVPDTQYF. The CDR3 DNA is TGTGCCAGCAGTGAAACAGGGGTACCAGATACGCAGTATTTT.

This clonotype appeared a few times. The rearrangement joins TRBV6-2 or TRBV6-3 to TRBJ2-1, with unresolved D. CDR1 and CDR2 from the germline V gene are MNHEY and SVGEGT. V was cut by 5 bases and J by 4 bases, with 9 bases left in between. This CDR3 spans 13 amino acids. The CDR3 nucleotides are TGTGCCAGCAGTCGACTTGAGTACAATGAGCAGTTCTTC. Encoded protein: CASSRLEYNEQFF.

The chain employs TRBV9 and TRBJ2-1; tentatively, D is TRBD1 or TRBD2 (5 bases each). The length of the CDR3 is 16 residues. Germline V CDR1 and CDR2: SGDLS, YYNGEE. The germline V and J ends were trimmed by 7 bases and 0 bases, with 17 bases remaining between them. This chain's CDR3 is CASGQGVPSSYNEQFF. The CDR3 DNA is TGTGCCAGCGGCCAGGGAGTGCCCAGCTCCTACAATGAGCAGTTCTTC.

This clonotype was seen ten or more times. The chain recombines TRBV4-2 with TRBJ2-1; maybe TRBD2 (6 bases). CDR3 length equals 15 residues. With 0 bases removed from V and 9 bases from J, the gap between germline ends came to 15 bases. Germline V gives CDR1 LGHNA, CDR2 YNFKEQ. CDR3 sequence reads: CASSQDGSRDGEQFF. Written as DNA, the CDR3 is TGTGCCAGCAGCCAAGATGGGTCGCGGGACGGTGAGCAGTTCTTC.